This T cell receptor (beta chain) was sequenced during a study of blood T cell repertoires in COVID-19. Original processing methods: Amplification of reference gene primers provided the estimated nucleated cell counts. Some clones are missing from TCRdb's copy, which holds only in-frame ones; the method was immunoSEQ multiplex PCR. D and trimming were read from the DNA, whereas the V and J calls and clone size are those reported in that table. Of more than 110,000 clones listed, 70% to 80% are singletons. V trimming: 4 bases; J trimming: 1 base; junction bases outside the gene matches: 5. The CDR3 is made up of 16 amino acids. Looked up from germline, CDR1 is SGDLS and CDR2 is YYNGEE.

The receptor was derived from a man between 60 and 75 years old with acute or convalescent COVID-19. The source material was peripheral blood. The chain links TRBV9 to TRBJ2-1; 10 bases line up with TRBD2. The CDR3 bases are TGTGCCAGCAGCCCCCGGACTAGCGGTTCCTACAATGAGCAGTTCTTC. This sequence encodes CASSPRTSGSYNEQFF.